The 4 T cell receptor beta chains presented below share a single source sample, sequenced in a study of CD8 T cells in ankylosing spondylitis. Their antigen targets remain unknown. Findings and limits, study-wide: Seemingly distinctive of ankylosing spondylitis blood was a TCR beta motif formed by eight highly homologous variants.

MiXCR, applied by TCRdb to the 5' RACE reads, yields one record per CDR3 protein. This sample carries hundreds of thousands of distinct CDR3 sequences, 15% to 20% of them seen once, and the ten largest clones take approximately 1%. Source material: blood, either unsorted or a sorted T cell fraction (not recorded which). All receptors come from a male donor with ankylosing spondylitis.

The genes are TRBV15 and TRBJ1-5; the D gene is possibly TRBD1 (5 bases). This CDR3 has 13 residues. The V gene lost 5 bases and the J gene lost 7 bases, with 12 bases spanning the gap. Germline V gene sequence: CDR1 LNHNV, CDR2 YYDKDF (reference sequence). CDR3 protein: CATSGGRQQPQHF. The CDR3 DNA sequence: TGTGCCACCAGCGGGGGTCGGCAACAGCCCCAGCATTTT.

This chain uses TRBV3-1 with TRBJ2-1; no definite D call. The V gene lost 0 bases and the J gene lost 5 bases, with 11 bases spanning the gap. Germline loops: CDR1 LGHDT, CDR2 YNNKEL (reference sequence). CDR3 size: 15 residues. Here the CDR3 DNA reads TGTGCCAGCAGCCAAGATAGGTCCCGGAACAATGAGCAGTTCTTC. Its protein is CASSQDRSRNNEQFF.

In this sample, this clonotype turned up many times. V is TRBV7-2 and J is TRBJ2-1; 10 nucleotides align to TRBD1. J gave up 4 bases and V 6 bases, and 3 bases lay outside the gene matches. There are 14 residues in the CDR3. Germline-derived CDR1 and CDR2 are SGHTA and FQGNSA. The CDR3 DNA sequence: TGTGCCAGCAGAAGGGACAGGGGTTACAATGAGCAGTTCTTC. Translating it yields CASRRDRGYNEQFF.

The chain combines TRBV7-9 with TRBJ2-7; 8 nucleotides agree with TRBD1. This CDR3 has 15 amino acids. V lost 1 base, J lost 3 bases, and 5 bases stayed unmatched. Germline lookup yields CDR1 SEHNR and CDR2 FQNEAQ (reference sequence). Here the CDR3 DNA reads TGTGCCAGCAGCTTAGGACAGGGGAGCGTCTACGAGCAGTACTTC. Translation: CASSLGQGSVYEQYF.